The 20 T cell receptor beta chains below all came from one sample that was sequenced in a study of blood T cells in healthy people across ages. A J-beta primer mix and a sample-barcoded 5' primer were used in a second PCR of about 7 to 12 cycles. TCRdb itself ran the 5' RACE reads through MiXCR, one entry per CDR3 protein. The profile shows 450,000 to 650,000 distinct CDR3 sequences, about 25% of them singletons. These records were also assigned to another study, of T cells of mothers and their children.

The specimen was blood. The source of these receptors is a boy younger than 18 in good health.

The rearrangement joins TRBV28 to TRBJ1-2, with D possibly TRBD1 on 6 matching bases. There are 16 residues in the CDR3. V dropped 6 bases and J dropped 3 bases, with 20 bases sitting between them. Germline V gives CDR1 MDHEN, CDR2 SYDVKM. The CDR3 sequence: CASSLTRGGAYYGYTF. DNA of the CDR3: TGTGCCAGCAGCCTCACTCGGGGGGGGGCTTACTATGGCTACACCTTC.

The J gene is TRBJ1-1, the V gene TRBV12-3 or TRBV12-4; D gene unclear. The V end was cut by 6 bases, the J end by 4 bases, with 12 bases between. The length of the CDR3 is 13 residues. CDR3 region: CASSFGYPTEAFF. As DNA, the CDR3 is TGTGCCAGCAGCTTCGGTTATCCCACTGAAGCTTTCTTT.

This clonotype was counted ten times or more. The V and J genes are TRBV12-3 or TRBV12-4 and TRBJ2-3; the D is unclear. There are 14 residues in the CDR3. Trimming removed 6 bases from V and 6 bases from J, with 16 bases in between. CDR3 residues: CASSLPVPADTQYF. CDR3 coding DNA: TGTGCCAGCAGCCTACCCGTACCGGCGGATACGCAGTATTTT.

This sequence joins TRBV7-2 and TRBJ2-3, with D unresolved. Trimming cost V 3 bases and J 2 bases, with 12 bases left between them. The CDR3 extends over 15 amino acids. Germline loops: CDR1 SGHTA, CDR2 FQGNSA. CDR3 loop: CASSFSGVATDTQYF. Written as DNA, the CDR3 is TGTGCCAGCAGCTTTAGTGGGGTGGCCACAGATACGCAGTATTTT. The whole variable domain, filled in from reference TRBV7-2 and TRBJ2-3, reads GAGVSQSPSNKVTEKGKDVELRCDPISGHTALYWYRQSLGQGLEFLIYFQGNSAPDKSGLPSDRFSAERTGGSVSTLTIQRTQQEDSAVYLCASSFSGVATDTQYFGPGTRLTVL.

In this sample, this clonotype turned up a few times. This chain links TRBV28 with TRBJ1-5; D gene uncertain. The CDR3 has 14 residues. Germline-derived CDR1 and CDR2 are MDHEN and SYDVKM. The V gene lost 3 bases and the J gene lost 5 bases, with 11 bases spanning the gap. The CDR3 loop is CASSFGQVDQPQHF. The CDR3 DNA is TGTGCCAGCAGTTTCGGGCAAGTAGATCAGCCCCAGCATTTT.

This chain connects TRBV4-3 to TRBJ2-1; 10 bases agree with TRBD2. CDR3 length: 17 amino acids. J lost 5 bases, V lost 0 bases, and 7 bases had no gene match. The V gene's germline CDR1 is LGHNA and CDR2 YSLEER. DNA of the CDR3: TGCGCCAGCAGCCAAGATTGGGAGCGGGGGGGAGACAATGAGCAGTTCTTC. This sequence encodes CASSQDWERGGDNEQFF.

This chain connects TRBV11-2 to TRBJ2-5, with 14 positions matching TRBD2. The CDR3 length is 18 residues. Germline V CDR1 and CDR2: SGHAT, FQNNGV. The junction had 6 bases not matched to a gene; V was cut back by 0 bases and J by 3 bases. DNA of the CDR3: TGTGCCAGCAGCTTAGATTGGGGACTAGCGGGAGTGGAAGAGACCCAGTACTTC. Translating it yields CASSLDWGLAGVEETQYF.

Only a few counts were recorded for this clonotype. This chain joins TRBV7-2 and TRBJ2-5; D is unresolved. TRBJ2-7 matches the DNA end more closely, so the J call is doubtful. The CDR3 totals 16 residues. Germline V lookup: CDR1 SGHTA, CDR2 FQGNSA. Here the CDR3 DNA reads TGTGCCAGCAGCTTAGGATGGTCTCCCAAGACCTACGAGCAGTACTTC. Amino acid sequence: CASSLGWSPKTYEQYF.

This clonotype has only a few counts. The chain employs TRBV7-9 and TRBJ1-1; TRBD1 is a possible D gene (6 bases). The CDR3 extends over 14 amino acids. V shed 5 bases and J shed 4 bases, with 14 bases lying between them. Germline lookup yields CDR1 SEHNR and CDR2 FQNEAQ (reference sequence). CDR3 sequence (DNA): TGTGCCAGCAGCCAGGGGCCTGAGGCCACTGAAGCTTTCTTT. It yields the protein CASSQGPEATEAFF.

This clonotype turned up a few times. The J gene is TRBJ2-1, the V gene TRBV7-9, with TRBD1 matching 10 bases. V lost 5 bases and J lost 8; bases outside the gene matches: 12. The CDR3 covers 16 residues. From germline, CDR1 is SEHNR and CDR2 FQNEAQ (reference sequence). The CDR3 loop reads CASSPRGQGVVHEQFF. The CDR3 bases are TGTGCCAGCAGCCCCCGAGGACAGGGGGTCGTCCATGAGCAGTTCTTC.

V usage is TRBV20-1 and J usage is TRBJ2-2; a possible D gene is TRBD2 (6 bases). The CDR3 extends over 13 amino acids. The V and J ends lost 3 bases and 3 bases respectively, with 8 bases between them. From germline, CDR1 is DFQATT and CDR2 SNEGSKA (reference sequence). This chain's CDR3 is CSARSGDTGELFF. The CDR3 region has the DNA TGCAGTGCTAGGTCGGGGGACACCGGGGAGCTGTTTTTT.

J is TRBJ1-5 and V is TRBV20-1; D might be TRBD1 (5 bases). The CDR3 extends over 11 amino acids. Germline CDR1 is DFQATT and CDR2 is SNEGSKA (reference sequence). V lost 3 bases to trimming and J lost 14 bases, with 14 bases between them. The CDR3 region has the DNA TGCAGTGCTAGCCTGCGAGGGGTGAAGCATTTT. Amino acid sequence: CSASLRGVKHF.

The rearrangement uses TRBV12-3 or TRBV12-4 and TRBJ2-5; D unresolved. The J call is in doubt because the DNA end fits TRBJ2-7 better. The CDR3 length is 14 residues. The CDR3 sequence is CASSTLGPSYEQYF. The CDR3 nucleotides are TGTGCCAGCAGTACCCTAGGGCCCTCCTACGAGCAGTACTTC.

The chain joins TRBV6-6 to TRBJ1-5, with D hard to call. The V gene lost 6 bases and the J gene lost 7 bases, with 13 bases spanning the gap. The CDR3 covers 13 residues. Germline V lookup: CDR1 MNHNY, CDR2 SVGAGI (reference sequence). CDR3 sequence (DNA): TGTGCCAGCAGCACGGTGGGGTCACAGCCCCAGCATTTT. Translation: CASSTVGSQPQHF.

This clonotype was counted only a few times. The chain has TRBV4-1 and TRBJ2-1; maybe TRBD2 (6 bases). The better agreement between TRBJ2-5 and the DNA end casts doubt on the J call. This CDR3 comprises 14 residues. CDR1 and CDR2 from the germline V gene are MGHRA and YSYEKL. In DNA form, the CDR3 reads TGCGCCAGCAGCTATAGACTAGACCGAGAGACCCAGTACTTC. This encodes CASSYRLDRETQYF.

CDR3 residues: CSASLGEQFF. For the CDR3, the DNA is TGCAGTGCTAGTTTAGGTGAGCAGTTCTTC. The chain links TRBV20-1 to TRBJ2-5; D unresolved. The closer fit of TRBJ2-1 to the DNA end suggests the J call may be wrong. CDR1 is DFQATT, CDR2 SNEGSKA, per germline (reference sequence). The CDR3 length is 10 residues.

The rearrangement uses TRBV6-6 and TRBJ2-3; a weak D match, TRBD2 (5 bases). This CDR3 region has 14 residues. Germline V gene data show CDR1 as MNHNY and CDR2 as SVGAGI (reference sequence). Trimming took 10 bases from V and 1 from J, leaving 15 bases between them. CDR3 coding DNA: TGTGCCACCAAGGGCGGGTCCCGCACAGATACGCAGTATTTT. Protein sequence: CATKGGSRTDTQYF.

The table lists this clonotype with a few counts. The junction shows a germline mismatch at one end, possibly a read error. The chain combines TRBV7-9 with TRBJ1-5; weak D call: TRBD1 (6 bases). The CDR3 runs to 14 residues. The V gene's germline CDR1 is SEHNR and CDR2 FQNEAQ (reference sequence). CDR3 in DNA: TGTGCCAGCAGCAGAGGGGGGAGCAATCGGCCCCAGCATTTT. This codes for CASSRGGSNRPQHF.

A note on this clonotype: Given the absence of the conserved phenylalanine or tryptophan at the CDR3 end, a read error is likely. This chain uses TRBV28 with TRBJ2-5; a weak D match, TRBD1 (7 bases). Trimming removed 11 bases at V and 2 bases at J, with 15 bases between. The CDR3 is made up of 13 amino acids. Germline V gene data show CDR1 as MDHEN and CDR2 as SYDVKM. CDR3: CAGGAGGQETQYL. As DNA, the CDR3 is TGTGCCGGCGGGGCAGGGGGACAAGAGACCCAGTACCTC.

J is TRBJ2-1 and V is TRBV9; no firm D call. From germline, CDR1 is SGDLS and CDR2 YYNGEE. CDR3 length: 12 amino acids. Trimming shortened V by 0 bases and J by 3 bases, and 1 base separated the two germline ends. CDR3 amino acids: CASSVDYNEQFF. The CDR3 DNA is TGTGCCAGCAGCGTAGACTACAATGAGCAGTTCTTC.